The clone carrying this TCR beta chain was seen only once. TCRdb's table, derived via immunoSEQ multiplex PCR, lists solely in-frame clones and lacks some. The table includes around 370,000 clones, 85% to 90% detected once. This sample stems from a study of blood T cell repertoires in COVID-19. The CDR3 is 15 amino acids. Looked up from germline, CDR1 is KGHDR and CDR2 is SFDVKD. Between the trimmed V and J ends, which lost 6 bases and 3 bases, there was a span of 15 bases. V usage is TRBV24-1 and J usage is TRBJ2-3; TRBD2 might be the D (5 bases). This receptor was identified in a woman aged 45-65 years with COVID-19, enrolled during active disease. Sequenced sample: peripheral blood. CDR3 nucleotides: TGTGCCACCAGTTCTCTCTCGGAGGCGACAGATACGCAGTATTTT. As protein: CATSSLSEATDTQYF.